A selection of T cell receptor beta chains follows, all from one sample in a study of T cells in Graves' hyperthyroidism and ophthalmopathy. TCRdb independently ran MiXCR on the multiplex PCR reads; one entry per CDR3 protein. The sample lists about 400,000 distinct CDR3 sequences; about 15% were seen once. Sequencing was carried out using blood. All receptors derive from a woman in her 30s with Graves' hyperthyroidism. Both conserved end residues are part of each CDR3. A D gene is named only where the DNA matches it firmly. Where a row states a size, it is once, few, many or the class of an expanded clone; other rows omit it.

TGTGCCAGCAGCCTCTCTCGGACTAGCGGGAGCTCCTACAATGAGCAGTTCTTC | CASSLSRTSGSSYNEQFF | TRBD2 | TRBV9 | - | TRBJ2-1
TGCGCCAGCAGCTTGGAACCCACAAGCTCTGGAAACACCATATATTTT | CASSLEPTSSGNTIYF | - | TRBV5-1 | - | TRBJ1-3
TGTGCCAGTAGAGACCGGGATGAGCAGTTCTTC | CASRDRDEQFF | - | TRBV19 | - | TRBJ2-1
TGTGCCAGCTCACCAGGGGATGGCCGTCAGCCCCAGCATTTT | CASSPGDGRQPQHF | - | TRBV18 | many | TRBJ1-5
TGTGCCAGCAGCCTATTGCTGGATCAGGGTTGGGAGCAGTTCTTC | CASSLLLDQGWEQFF | - | TRBV4-2 | - | TRBJ2-1
TGTGCCAGCTATGCTGACGACAACAGGGGCACTGAAGCTTTCTTT | CASYADDNRGTEAFF | TRBD1 | TRBV18 | many | TRBJ1-1
TGTGCCAGCAAAATAATCCGGGACTCCCCTTCGGGCTACACCTTC | CASKIIRDSPSGYTF | - | TRBV6-1 | - | TRBJ1-2
TGTGCCGCCAGCGGGATGACAGGTGCCCCCGGGGAGCTGTTTTTT | CAASGMTGAPGELFF | - | TRBV15 | few | TRBJ2-2
TGTGCCTCCCACCGGGGGGTTGGCAATCAGCCCCAGCATTTT | CASHRGVGNQPQHF | - | TRBV28 | many | TRBJ1-5
TGCAGTGCAGGCGGGAGGGGACGCGGTGAGCAGTTCTTC | CSAGGRGRGEQFF | TRBD2 | TRBV20-1 | - | TRBJ2-1
TGCAGTGCTAGCTACGGACAGGGGCTCAGTCCCCAGCATTTT | CSASYGQGLSPQHF | TRBD1 | TRBV20-1 | many | TRBJ1-5
TGCGCCAGCAGCAAAGGCGGGACAGGTCCGTTTGACGAGCAGTACTTC | CASSKGGTGPFDEQYF | TRBD1 | TRBV5-1 | many | TRBJ2-7
TGTGCCAGCAGCGTCTTAGGGCGGGGAGAGACCCAGTACTTC | CASSVLGRGETQYF | - | TRBV9 | - | TRBJ2-5
TGTGCCATCACCGGCGGGAGAGGGACCGGGGAGCTGTTTTTT | CAITGGRGTGELFF | TRBD2 | TRBV10-3 | few | TRBJ2-2
TGTGCCAGCAGCTATAACCAGGGCACTGAAGCTTTCTTT | CASSYNQGTEAFF | - | TRBV11-3 | many | TRBJ1-1
TGTGCCAGCAGTCGGACGGAGAACACTGAAGCTTTCTTT | CASSRTENTEAFF | - | TRBV6-1 | many | TRBJ1-1
TGTGCCAGCAGTCACATTGGACGGATGGACACTGAAGCTTTCTTT | CASSHIGRMDTEAFF | - | TRBV9 | few | TRBJ1-1
TGTGCCAGCAGCCCGGGGGCAGGGGGGCGGAACGGGGAGCTGTTTTTT | CASSPGAGGRNGELFF | - | TRBV28 | many | TRBJ2-2
TGCAGTGCTAGTTATACCAAGAGCTCCTACAATGAGCAGTTCTTC | CSASYTKSSYNEQFF | - | TRBV20-1 | many | TRBJ2-1
TGTGCCAGCTATCGGAGGGACTCTGGCTACACCTTC | CASYRRDSGYTF | - | TRBV28 | few | TRBJ1-2
TGTGCCAGCAGTTGGGGACAGGGATCTGGCGAGCAGTACTTC | CASSWGQGSGEQYF | TRBD1 | TRBV12-3/TRBV12-4 | - | TRBJ2-7
TGTGCCAGCAGGGGTGGGCGGGATACCTACAATGAGCAGTTCTTC | CASRGGRDTYNEQFF | - | TRBV2 | many | TRBJ2-1
TGTGCCACCAGCAGGGGAAGACGGGACAGGGTGGACTATGGCTACACCTTC | CATSRGRRDRVDYGYTF | TRBD1 | TRBV15 | - | TRBJ1-2
TGCAGCGTTGATAGCTGGACTAGTTCAACAGATACGCAGTATTTT | CSVDSWTSSTDTQYF | TRBD2 | TRBV29-1 | - | TRBJ2-3
TGTGCCAGCAGCTTAGATAGTGGGAGGGCCGCCAAAAACATTCAGTACTTC | CASSLDSGRAAKNIQYF | TRBD2 | TRBV7-6 | few | TRBJ2-4
TGTGCCAGCAGCCCAGAGAGGGGTCTTCTTAGGACCAACGTCCTGACTTTC | CASSPERGLLRTNVLTF | - | TRBV6-1 | many | TRBJ2-6
TGCAGTTCGGGGGTGGATCGAGACGAGCAGTACTTC | CSSGVDRDEQYF | - | TRBV20-1 | - | TRBJ2-7
TGTGCCAGCAGTTTGACTAGCCTGGGGGGCCACACAGATACGCAGTATTTT | CASSLTSLGGHTDTQYF | - | TRBV28 | many | TRBJ2-3
TGTGCCAGCACACCTTTAGCGGGACCGGGGACCGGGGAGCTGTTTTTT | CASTPLAGPGTGELFF | TRBD2 | TRBV4-2 | - | TRBJ2-2
TGTGCCAGCAGTTACCAGGATTACAATGAGCAGTTCTTC | CASSYQDYNEQFF | - | TRBV6-5 | few | TRBJ2-1